These T cell receptor beta chains were read from a single sample in a study of CD8 T cells in ankylosing spondylitis. TCRdb independently ran MiXCR on the 5' RACE reads; one entry per CDR3 protein. In the table there are 700,000 to 850,000 distinct CDR3 sequences, about an eighth of which are singletons. Source material: blood, either unsorted or a sorted T cell fraction (not recorded which). The receptors were gathered from a male donor with ankylosing spondylitis. The CDR3 runs from the conserved cysteine through the conserved F or W. The order of the fields is clone size, D gene, J gene, V gene, CDR3 protein, CDR3 DNA. D genes are given only for firm matches. Clone size is not always given. Where it is, it says once, few, many or a class for expanded clones.

size: few
D: NA
J: TRBJ1-2
V: TRBV4-3
CDR3: CASSRLGQNYGYTF
DNA: TGCGCCAGCAGCCGGCTAGGACAGAACTATGGCTACACCTTC

size: NA
D: TRBD1
J: TRBJ2-7
V: TRBV18
CDR3: CASSPAQGAYEQYF
DNA: TGTGCCAGCTCACCGGCACAGGGGGCCTACGAGCAGTACTTC

size: NA
D: TRBD1
J: TRBJ1-1
V: TRBV29-1
CDR3: CSVRDRRNTEAFF
DNA: TGCAGCGTTAGGGACAGGAGGAACACTGAAGCTTTCTTT

size: few
D: NA
J: TRBJ1-2
V: TRBV6-1
CDR3: CASSPTFNYGYTF
DNA: TGTGCCAGCAGTCCGACCTTTAACTATGGCTACACCTTC

size: few
D: TRBD1
J: TRBJ1-1
V: TRBV10-3
CDR3: CAISLQGVNTEAFF
DNA: TGTGCCATCAGCCTACAGGGGGTAAACACTGAAGCTTTCTTT

size: NA
D: NA
J: TRBJ2-1
V: TRBV6-1
CDR3: CASSEVGGNEQFF
DNA: TGTGCCAGCAGTGAAGTCGGGGGTAATGAGCAGTTCTTC

size: many
D: NA
J: TRBJ1-4
V: TRBV20-1
CDR3: CSARRLGGPNEKLFF
DNA: TGCAGTGCTAGAAGGCTGGGGGGCCCTAATGAAAAACTGTTTTTT

size: many
D: TRBD2
J: TRBJ2-1
V: TRBV5-1
CDR3: CASRQAGGSYNEQFF
DNA: TGCGCCAGCAGGCAGGCGGGAGGGAGCTACAATGAGCAGTTCTTC

size: NA
D: NA
J: TRBJ2-1
V: TRBV20-1
CDR3: CSASVVASYNEQFF
DNA: TGCAGTGCTAGCGTCGTGGCTTCCTACAATGAGCAGTTCTTC

size: many
D: NA
J: TRBJ1-1
V: TRBV29-1
CDR3: CSVEQVTDTEAFF
DNA: TGCAGCGTTGAACAGGTAACCGACACTGAAGCTTTCTTT

size: few
D: TRBD2
J: TRBJ2-3
V: TRBV10-3
CDR3: CAISENIAGGPDTQYF
DNA: TGTGCCATCAGTGAGAACATAGCGGGAGGGCCGGATACGCAGTATTTT

size: many
D: TRBD1
J: TRBJ2-7
V: TRBV29-1
CDR3: CSVRGQGALEQYF
DNA: TGCAGCGTTAGAGGACAGGGGGCTCTTGAGCAGTACTTC

size: few
D: NA
J: TRBJ1-5
V: TRBV6-1
CDR3: CASSPESFSNQPQHF
DNA: TGTGCCAGCAGCCCCGAGTCTTTTAGCAATCAGCCCCAGCATTTT

size: many
D: NA
J: TRBJ1-1
V: TRBV29-1
CDR3: CSVGRVVYPEAFF
DNA: TGCAGCGTTGGGAGGGTAGTTTATCCTGAAGCTTTCTTT

size: NA
D: NA
J: TRBJ1-1
V: TRBV18
CDR3: CASSPRGRTVNTEAFF
DNA: TGTGCCAGCTCACCACGAGGCAGAACGGTGAACACTGAAGCTTTCTTT

size: few
D: NA
J: TRBJ2-1
V: TRBV20-1
CDR3: CSASRTSEQFF
DNA: TGCAGTGCTAGTAGGACGAGTGAGCAGTTCTTC

size: many
D: NA
J: TRBJ2-1
V: TRBV20-1
CDR3: CSAVNVFYNEQFF
DNA: TGCAGTGCTGTAAATGTGTTCTACAATGAGCAGTTCTTC